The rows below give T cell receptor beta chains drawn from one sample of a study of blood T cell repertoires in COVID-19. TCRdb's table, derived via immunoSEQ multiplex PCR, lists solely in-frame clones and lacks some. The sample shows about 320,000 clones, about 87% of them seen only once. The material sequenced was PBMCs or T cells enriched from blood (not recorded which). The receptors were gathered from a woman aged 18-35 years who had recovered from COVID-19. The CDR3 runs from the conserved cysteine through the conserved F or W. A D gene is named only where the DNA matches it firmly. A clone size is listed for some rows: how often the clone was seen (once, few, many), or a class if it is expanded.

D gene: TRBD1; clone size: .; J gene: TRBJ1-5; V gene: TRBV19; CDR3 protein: CASRDRGRGNQPQHF; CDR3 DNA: TGTGCCAGTAGGGACAGGGGGCGCGGCAATCAGCCCCAGCATTTT
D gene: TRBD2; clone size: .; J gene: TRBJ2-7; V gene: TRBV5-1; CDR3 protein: CASSSNGGRAYEQYF; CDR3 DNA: TGCGCCAGCAGCTCTAACGGCGGGAGAGCCTACGAGCAGTACTTC
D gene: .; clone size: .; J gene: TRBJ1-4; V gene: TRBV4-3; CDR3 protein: CASSQDGGRYEKLFF; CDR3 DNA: TGCGCCAGCAGCCAAGACGGTGGCAGGTATGAAAAACTGTTTTTT
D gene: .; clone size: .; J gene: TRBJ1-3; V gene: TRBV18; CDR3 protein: CASSPLFTASTSGNTIYF; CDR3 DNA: TGTGCCAGCTCACCACTTTTTACAGCCTCAACCTCTGGAAACACCATATATTTT
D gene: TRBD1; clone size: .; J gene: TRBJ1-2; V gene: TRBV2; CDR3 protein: CASSERGTANYGYTF; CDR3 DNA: TGTGCCAGCAGTGAAAGGGGGACAGCGAACTATGGCTACACCTTC
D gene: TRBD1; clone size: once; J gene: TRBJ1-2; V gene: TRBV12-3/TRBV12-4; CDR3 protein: CASSKGQGVGYTF; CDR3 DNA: TGTGCCAGCAGCAAGGGACAGGGTGTTGGCTACACCTTC
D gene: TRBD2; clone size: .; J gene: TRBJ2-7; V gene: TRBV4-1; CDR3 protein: CASSPLGASGAEQYF; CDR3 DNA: TGCGCCAGCAGCCCGCTTGGGGCTAGCGGAGCCGAGCAGTACTTC
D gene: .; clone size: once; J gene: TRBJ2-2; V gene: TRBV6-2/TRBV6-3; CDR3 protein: CASTPRGGRGTGELFF; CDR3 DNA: TGTGCCAGCACCCCGCGTGGCGGTCGAGGCACCGGGGAGCTGTTTTTT
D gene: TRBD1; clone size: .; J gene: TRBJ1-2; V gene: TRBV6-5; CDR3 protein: CASRWQGQGYGYTF; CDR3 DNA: TGTGCCAGCAGGTGGCAGGGACAGGGCTATGGCTACACCTTC
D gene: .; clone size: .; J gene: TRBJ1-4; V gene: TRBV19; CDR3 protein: CASSTAGSRLFF; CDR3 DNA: TGTGCCAGTAGTACCGCAGGGTCGCGGCTGTTTTTT
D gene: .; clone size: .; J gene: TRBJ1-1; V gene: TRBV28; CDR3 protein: CASSLGQARKSEAFF; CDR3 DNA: TGTGCCAGCAGTTTGGGGCAGGCCCGAAAGTCTGAAGCTTTCTTT
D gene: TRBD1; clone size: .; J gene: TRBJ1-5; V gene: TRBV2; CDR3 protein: CASSELRDRQPQHF; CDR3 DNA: TGTGCCAGCAGTGAACTTCGGGACAGGCAGCCCCAGCATTTT
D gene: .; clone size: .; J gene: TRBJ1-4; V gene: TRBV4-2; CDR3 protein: CASSQARFPTNEKLFF; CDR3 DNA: TGTGCCAGCAGCCAAGCTAGGTTTCCCACTAATGAAAAACTGTTTTTT
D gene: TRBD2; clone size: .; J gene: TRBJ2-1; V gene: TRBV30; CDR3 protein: CAWSFGSGAYNEQFF; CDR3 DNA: TGTGCCTGGAGCTTCGGTAGCGGGGCTTACAATGAGCAGTTCTTC
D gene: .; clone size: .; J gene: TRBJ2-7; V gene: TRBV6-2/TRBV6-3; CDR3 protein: CASSYSIRRGRNTYEQYF; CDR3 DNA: TGTGCCAGCAGTTACTCGATTCGGCGGGGGCGCAACACCTACGAGCAGTACTTC
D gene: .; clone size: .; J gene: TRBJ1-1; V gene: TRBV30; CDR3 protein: CAWNDPRAVAFF; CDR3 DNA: TGTGCCTGGAATGACCCCAGGGCGGTGGCTTTCTTT
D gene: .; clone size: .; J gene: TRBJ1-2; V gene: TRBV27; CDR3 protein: CASSFRPGDYGYTF; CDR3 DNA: TGTGCCAGCAGTTTCCGCCCGGGGGACTATGGCTACACCTTC
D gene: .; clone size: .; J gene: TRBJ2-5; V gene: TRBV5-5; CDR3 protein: CASSLVTGNQETQYF; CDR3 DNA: TGTGCCAGCAGCTTGGTTACGGGGAACCAAGAGACCCAGTACTTC
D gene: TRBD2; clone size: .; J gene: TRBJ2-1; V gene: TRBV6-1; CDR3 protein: CASSDTREGPPFF; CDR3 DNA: TGTGCCAGCAGTGATACTCGGGAGGGCCCGCCGTTCTTC
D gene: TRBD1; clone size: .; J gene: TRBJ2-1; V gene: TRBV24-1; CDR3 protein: CATSDTRTGGYNEQFF; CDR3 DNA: TGTGCCACCAGTGATACTCGGACAGGGGGTTACAATGAGCAGTTCTTC
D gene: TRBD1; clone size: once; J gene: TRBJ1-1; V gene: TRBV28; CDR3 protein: CASSSLTGGFTEAFF; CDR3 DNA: TGTGCCAGCAGTTCTCTAACAGGGGGCTTTACTGAAGCTTTCTTT
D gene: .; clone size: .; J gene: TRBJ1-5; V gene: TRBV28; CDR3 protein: CASTSRGGLGQPQHF; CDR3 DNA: TGTGCCAGCACCTCAAGGGGGGGGCTCGGTCAGCCCCAGCATTTT
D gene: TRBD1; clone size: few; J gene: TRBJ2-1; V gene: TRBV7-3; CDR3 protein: CASSLDRLAYNEQFF; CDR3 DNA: TGTGCCAGCAGCTTGGACAGGTTGGCCTACAATGAGCAGTTCTTC
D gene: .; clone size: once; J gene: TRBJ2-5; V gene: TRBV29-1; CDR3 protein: CSVDRTGGRETQYF; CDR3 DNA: TGCAGCGTTGACAGGACAGGAGGGAGAGAGACCCAGTACTTC
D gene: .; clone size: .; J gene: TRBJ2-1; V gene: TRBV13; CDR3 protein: CASSPDRGHAEQFF; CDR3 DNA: TGTGCCAGCAGCCCCGACCGCGGCCATGCTGAGCAGTTCTTC
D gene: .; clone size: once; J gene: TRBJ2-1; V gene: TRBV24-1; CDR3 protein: CATSGLHPGQFF; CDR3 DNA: TGTGCCACCAGTGGTCTGCACCCAGGGCAGTTCTTC
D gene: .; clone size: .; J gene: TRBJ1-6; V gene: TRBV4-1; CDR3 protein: CASSQDGHRNSPLHF; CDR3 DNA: TGCGCCAGCAGCCAAGATGGACATCGTAATTCACCCCTCCACTTT
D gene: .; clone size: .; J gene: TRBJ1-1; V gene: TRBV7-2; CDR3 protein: CASSLVPVLAEAFF; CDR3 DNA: TGTGCCAGCAGCTTAGTACCGGTCCTAGCTGAAGCTTTCTTT
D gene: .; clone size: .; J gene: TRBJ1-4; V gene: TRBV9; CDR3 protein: CASSPIEQGREKLFF; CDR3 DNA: TGTGCCAGCAGCCCAATCGAACAGGGTCGAGAAAAACTGTTTTTT
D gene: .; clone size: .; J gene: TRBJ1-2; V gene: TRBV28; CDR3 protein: CASTDGIYGYTF; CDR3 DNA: TGTGCCAGCACGGACGGGATCTATGGCTACACCTTC
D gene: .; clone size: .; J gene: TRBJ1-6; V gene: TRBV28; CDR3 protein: CASSLSDSYNSPLHF; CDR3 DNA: TGTGCCAGCAGTTTATCGGACAGTTATAATTCACCCCTCCACTTT
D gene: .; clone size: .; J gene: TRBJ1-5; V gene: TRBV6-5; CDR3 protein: CASGRGSNQPQHF; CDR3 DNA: TGTGCCAGTGGGAGGGGGAGCAATCAGCCCCAGCATTTT
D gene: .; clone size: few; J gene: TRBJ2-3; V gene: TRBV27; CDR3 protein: CASRETGSDTQYF; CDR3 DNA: TGTGCCAGCAGGGAAACGGGGTCGGATACGCAGTATTTT
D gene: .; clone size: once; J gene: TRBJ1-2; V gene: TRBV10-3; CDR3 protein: CAISSRGSGGYTF; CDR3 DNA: TGTGCCATCAGCTCTCGGGGGAGCGGTGGCTACACCTTC
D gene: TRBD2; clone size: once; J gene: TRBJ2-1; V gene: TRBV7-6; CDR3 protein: CASSLAESSGGPPYNEQFF; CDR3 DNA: TGTGCCAGCAGCTTAGCGGAGTCTAGCGGGGGGCCACCCTACAATGAGCAGTTCTTC
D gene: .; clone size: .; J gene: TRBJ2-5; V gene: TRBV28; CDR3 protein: CASSFRRETQYF; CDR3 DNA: TGTGCCAGCAGTTTCCGTCGGGAGACCCAGTACTTC
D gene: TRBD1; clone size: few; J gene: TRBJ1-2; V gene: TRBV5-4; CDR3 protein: CASSWTGGSGGYTF; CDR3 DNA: TGTGCCAGCAGCTGGACAGGGGGCTCCGGGGGCTACACCTTC
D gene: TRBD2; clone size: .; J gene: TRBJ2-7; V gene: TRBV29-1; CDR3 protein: CSVETLAGSSYEQYF; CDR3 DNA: TGCAGCGTTGAAACACTAGCGGGAAGCTCCTACGAGCAGTACTTC
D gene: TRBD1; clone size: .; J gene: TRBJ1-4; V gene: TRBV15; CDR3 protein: CATSREGGQGGEKLFF; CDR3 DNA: TGTGCCACCAGCAGAGAGGGAGGACAGGGTGGTGAAAAACTGTTTTTT
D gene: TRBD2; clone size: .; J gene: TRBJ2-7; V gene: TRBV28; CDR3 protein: CASSLLAGQPSYEQYF; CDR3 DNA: TGTGCCAGCAGTTTATTAGCGGGGCAGCCCTCCTACGAGCAGTACTTC
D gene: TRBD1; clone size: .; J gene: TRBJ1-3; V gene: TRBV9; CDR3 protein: CASSESSGQVSGNTIYF; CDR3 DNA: TGTGCCAGCAGCGAGTCCTCGGGACAGGTCTCTGGAAACACCATATATTTT
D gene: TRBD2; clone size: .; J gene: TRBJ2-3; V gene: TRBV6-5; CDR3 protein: CASSHWTSRTDTQYF; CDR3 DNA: TGTGCCAGCAGCCACTGGACTAGCCGCACAGATACGCAGTATTTT
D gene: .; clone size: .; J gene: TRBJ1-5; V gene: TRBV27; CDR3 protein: CASSLSWSAYQPQHF; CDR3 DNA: TGTGCCAGCAGTTTATCTTGGAGTGCGTACCAGCCCCAGCATTTT
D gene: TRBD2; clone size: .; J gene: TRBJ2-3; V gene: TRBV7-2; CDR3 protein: CASSFELAGGTDTQYF; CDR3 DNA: TGTGCCAGCAGCTTTGAACTAGCGGGCGGCACAGATACGCAGTATTTT
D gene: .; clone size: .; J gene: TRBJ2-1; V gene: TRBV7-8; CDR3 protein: CASSLYLVVEQFF; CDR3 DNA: TGTGCCAGCAGCTTATACTTAGTAGTTGAGCAGTTCTTC
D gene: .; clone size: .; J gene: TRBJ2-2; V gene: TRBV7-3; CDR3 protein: CASSFGGTGELFF; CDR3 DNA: TGTGCCAGCAGCTTCGGCGGCACCGGGGAGCTGTTTTTT
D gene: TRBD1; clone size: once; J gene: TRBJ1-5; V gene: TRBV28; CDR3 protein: CASSPQGAGQPQHF; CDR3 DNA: TGTGCCAGCAGTCCACAGGGGGCTGGTCAGCCCCAGCATTTT
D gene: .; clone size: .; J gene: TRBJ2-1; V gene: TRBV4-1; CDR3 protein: CASSAGREQFF; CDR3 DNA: TGCGCCAGCAGCGCAGGGCGTGAGCAGTTCTTC
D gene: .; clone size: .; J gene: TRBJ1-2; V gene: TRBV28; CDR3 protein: CASRTGRAYGYTF; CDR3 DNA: TGTGCCAGCAGAACAGGGCGCGCGTATGGCTACACCTTC
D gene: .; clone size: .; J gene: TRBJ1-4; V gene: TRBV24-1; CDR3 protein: CATSDPGRRELFF; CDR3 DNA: TGTGCCACCAGTGATCCGGGTCGTCGGGAACTGTTTTTT
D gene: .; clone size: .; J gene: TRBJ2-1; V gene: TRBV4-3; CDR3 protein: CASSQDSGGPGKQFF; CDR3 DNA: TGCGCCAGCAGCCAAGATTCAGGAGGCCCTGGGAAGCAGTTCTTC
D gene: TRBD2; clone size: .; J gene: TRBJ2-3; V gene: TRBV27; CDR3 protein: CASSYSGGTSTDTQYF; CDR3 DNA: TGTGCCAGCAGCTATAGCGGGGGGACGAGCACAGATACGCAGTATTTT
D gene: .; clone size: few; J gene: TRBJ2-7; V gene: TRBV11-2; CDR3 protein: CASSRTQGYEQYF; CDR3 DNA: TGTGCCAGCAGCCGTACCCAGGGCTACGAGCAGTACTTC
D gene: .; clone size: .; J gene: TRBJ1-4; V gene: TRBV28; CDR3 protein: CASSGAGTTNEKLFF; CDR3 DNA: TGTGCCAGCAGTGGAGCCGGGACAACTAATGAAAAACTGTTTTTT
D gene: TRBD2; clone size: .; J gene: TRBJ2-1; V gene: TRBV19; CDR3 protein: CATSEISGPYNEQFF; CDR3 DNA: TGTGCCACTAGCGAAATTAGCGGGCCATACAATGAGCAGTTCTTC